The clone carrying this T cell receptor beta chain occurred a few times. Data came from immunoSEQ multiplex PCR; TCRdb stores just in-frame clones and leaves some out. The table has around 20,000 clones, approximately 67% seen once. The sample belongs to a study of somatic mutations in cytotoxic T cells in rheumatoid arthritis. V lost 1 base, J lost 5 bases, and 11 bases lay in between. This CDR3 contains 14 residues. Looked up from germline, CDR1 is LGHNA and CDR2 is YSLEER. The rearrangement joins TRBV4-3 to TRBJ1-1, with D hard to call. The source material was CD8+ T cells sorted from blood. The source of this sequence is an adult with rheumatoid arthritis. The CDR3 DNA reads as TGCGCCAGCAGCCAAGTGACGGGAGAAACTGAAGCTTTCTTT. It is translated as CASSQVTGETEAFF.